Sequencing of this TCR beta chain was carried out in a study of OX40 agonist ivuxolimab in advanced cancers. Study-wide background: Patients' therapy was ivuxolimab, an antibody that acts as an agonist of OX40 (CD134).

V dropped 6 bases and J dropped 9 bases, with 9 bases sitting between them. Germline CDR1 reads MDHEN; CDR2 reads SYDVKM. CDR3 size: 11 residues. Some clones are missing from TCRdb's copy, which holds only in-frame ones; the method was immunoSEQ multiplex PCR. The data contain some 78,000 clones, about 90% of them singletons. As concerns this clone: Its antigen is currently unknown.

Sampled blood was obtained at baseline, cycle 4 day 1, and cycle 7 day 1. Study-wide results and limits: Blood T cells, both CD4+ and CD8+, expanded clonally by week 6 at 0.1 to 3.0 mg/kg. Low normalized clonal expansion also occurred in some nonresponding patients.

The TCR sequence derives from an adult with an advanced solid tumor such as melanoma, head and neck, liver or kidney cancer. Source: CD4+ or CD8+ T cells sorted from blood, taken in a trial of the OX40 agonist ivuxolimab. V and J are TRBV28 and TRBJ1-5; D remains unclear. For the CDR3, the DNA is TGTGCCAGCAGCTCTTCTCGGCCCCAGCATTTT. Amino acids: CASSSSRPQHF.